This TCR beta chain was documented in a study of T cell changes during pregnancy in multiple sclerosis. J gave up 6 bases and V 0 bases, and 5 bases lay outside the gene matches. Germline values: CDR1 SGDLS, CDR2 YYNGEE. The CDR3 runs 16 residues. Some clones are missing from TCRdb's copy, which holds only in-frame ones; the method was immunoSEQ multiplex PCR. The data hold approximately 50,000 clones, with approximately 90% observed a single time. This TCR derives from a female donor with multiple sclerosis, enrolled in a pregnancy study. The sequenced sample was CD8+ T cells from peripheral blood mononuclear cells, obtained after pregnancy. The chain is built from TRBV9 and TRBJ2-3, with 12 positions matching TRBD2. The CDR3 sequence: CASSVEASGGGDTQYF. In nucleotides, the CDR3 is TGTGCCAGCAGCGTAGAGGCTAGCGGGGGGGGTGATACGCAGTATTTT.